This TCR beta chain is from a study of blood T cell repertoires in COVID-19. Overall study context: Samples taken during acute and convalescent COVID-19 were collected in the United States, Italy and Spain. PBMCs, B-cell-depleted T cells, or T cells were the source of the cDNA or gDNA that made up the material.

V lost 0 bases to trimming and J lost 6 bases, with 11 bases between them. The V gene's germline CDR1 is LGHDT and CDR2 YNNKEL (reference sequence). This CDR3 is built from 14 residues. Source study methods: Using reference gene primer amplification, nucleated cell counts were estimated. Clones were read by immunoSEQ multiplex PCR, and TCRdb kept only the in-frame ones, dropping some. From that table come the V and J calls and clone size; the DNA was used to work out D and trimming. This sample has about 440,000 clones, with around 89% found just once. The rearrangement joins TRBV3-1 (or the pseudogene TRBV3-2) to TRBJ1-1, with D possibly being TRBD1 (5 bases). This clonotype was sampled from a woman aged 45-65 years with COVID-19, enrolled during active disease. The specimen sequenced was peripheral blood. The CDR3 loop reads CASSQELAGPEAFF. DNA for the CDR3: TGTGCCAGCAGCCAAGAACTCGCGGGACCTGAAGCTTTCTTT.